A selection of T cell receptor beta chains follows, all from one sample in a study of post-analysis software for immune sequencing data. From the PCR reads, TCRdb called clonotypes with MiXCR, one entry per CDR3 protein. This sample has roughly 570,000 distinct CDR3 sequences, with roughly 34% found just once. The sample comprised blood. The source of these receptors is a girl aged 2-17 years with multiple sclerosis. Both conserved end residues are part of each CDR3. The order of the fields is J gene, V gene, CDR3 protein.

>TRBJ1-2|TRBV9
CASSVATQGRRYTF
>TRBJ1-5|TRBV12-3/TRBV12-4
CASSLAENQSQHF
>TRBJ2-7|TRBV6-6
CASSSWGQGVYEQYF
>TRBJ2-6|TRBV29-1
CSGTIRVSGANVLTF
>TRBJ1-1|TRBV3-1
CASSQARGRGTEAFF
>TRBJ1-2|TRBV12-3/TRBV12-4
CASKNPNYGYTF
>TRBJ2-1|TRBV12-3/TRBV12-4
CASSPLTSGGIEQFF
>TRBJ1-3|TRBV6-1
CASTASGNTIYF
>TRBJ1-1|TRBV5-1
CASSLEGDFTEAFF
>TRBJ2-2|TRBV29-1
CSVVDGNTGELFF
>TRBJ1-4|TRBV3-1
CASSQEYGATNEKLFF
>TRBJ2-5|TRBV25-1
CASSVQNQETQYF
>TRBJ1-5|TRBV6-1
CASSDGLYSNQPQHF
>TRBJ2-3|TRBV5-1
CASSLGVKGTDTQYF
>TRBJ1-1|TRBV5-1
CASSLGSWGNTEAFF
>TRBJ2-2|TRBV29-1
CSARQGVTGELFF
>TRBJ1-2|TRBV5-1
CASSYYYPGQEYGYTF
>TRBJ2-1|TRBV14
CASSQGVRRRGVRNEQFF
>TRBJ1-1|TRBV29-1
CSVRQGLDTEAFF
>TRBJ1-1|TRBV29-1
CSGGDINTEAFF
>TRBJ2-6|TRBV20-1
CSARGESGANVLTF
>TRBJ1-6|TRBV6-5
CASSYKGVSYNSPLHF
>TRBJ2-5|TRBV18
CASSPWTAEETQYF
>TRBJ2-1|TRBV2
CASSKDRDYNEQFF
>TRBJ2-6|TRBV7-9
CASRFSGTGGAGANVLTF
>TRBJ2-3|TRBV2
CASSTDHSTDTQYF
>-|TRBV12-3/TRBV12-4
CASSRTTSGGAETQYF
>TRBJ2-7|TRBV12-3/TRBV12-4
CASSPPGQGAYEQYF
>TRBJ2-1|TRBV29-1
CSVEQLAGYNEQFF
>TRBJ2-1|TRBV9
CASTPGLAGYEQFF
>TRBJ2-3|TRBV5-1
CASHLAGGTDTQYF
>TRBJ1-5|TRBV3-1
CASNQGSGPHQPQHF
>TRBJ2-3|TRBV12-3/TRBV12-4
CASSFVAGPRVSPDTQYF
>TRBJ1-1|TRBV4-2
CASSHVELGTGPMNTEAFF
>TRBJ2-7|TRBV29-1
CSVVGSRGYEQYF
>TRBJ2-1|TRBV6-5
CASSFRTSMDEQFF
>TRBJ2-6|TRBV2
CASSTGLSGANVLTF
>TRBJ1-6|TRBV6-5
CASSYSRGGYSSPLHF
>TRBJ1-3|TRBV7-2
CASSRQATVSGNTIYF
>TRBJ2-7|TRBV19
CASSIVAGIYEQYF